The present entry profiles one T cell receptor (beta chain) with its context. Its antigen is unknown. Using its own MiXCR run on the 5' RACE reads, TCRdb lists one record per CDR3 protein. This sample yields about 470,000 distinct CDR3 sequences, of which 20% to 30% are seen a single time; about 2.7% belongs to the top ten. The sample is drawn from a study of identical twins. Study results and limitations: Out-of-frame alpha sequences common to twins exhibited an excess of low generation probability.

CDR3 length: 16 amino acids. The V gene's germline CDR1 is KGHSH and CDR2 LQKENI. V lost 0 bases and J lost 5, with 14 bases in between. This sample was also put to use in a study of T cells expressing NK-cell markers.

The sequenced sample consisted of CD4+ T cells sorted from blood. The rearrangement uses TRBV18 and TRBJ2-1; weak D call: TRBD2 (5 bases). The clonotype comes from a young woman in good health. Here the CDR3 reads CASSPPSGRGHNEQFF. The DNA for the CDR3 is TGTGCCAGCTCACCACCGTCGGGTAGAGGGCACAATGAGCAGTTCTTC.